The sequence of this T cell receptor (beta chain) was determined in a study of T cell responses to AZD1222 COVID-19 vaccine. This CDR3 contains 16 residues. V was clipped by 2 bases and J by 6 bases; unmatched bases: 12. The V gene's germline CDR1 is ENHRY and CDR2 SYGVKD. The method was immunoSEQ multiplex PCR; TCRdb's version includes in-frame clones alone and lacks a portion of them. The sample contains roughly 99,000 clones, approximately 91% of which appear only once. A remark on this clone: What it recognizes is unknown.

Findings and caveats of the study: Recipients of two AZD1222 doses showed rising Spike-specific TCR breadth and depth.

The rearrangement joins TRBV10-3 to TRBJ1-1, with 7 nucleotides matching TRBD1. Material: peripheral blood, obtained 28 days after the second AZD1222 dose. The sequence came from an adult who received the AZD1222 COVID-19 vaccine. CDR3 amino acids: CAISERPPGTDAEAFF. The DNA of the CDR3 is TGTGCCATCAGTGAGCGACCACCGGGGACAGACGCTGAAGCTTTCTTT.